These 18 T cell receptor beta chains were sequenced from one sample in a study of beta chain features in type 1 diabetes. Points from the study as a whole: Significant though moderate, a shortening of TCRB CDR3s appeared in all four CD4+ subsets of Type 1 diabetes patients.

Isolated RNA was reverse transcribed in full, so expressed TCRB transcripts were sequenced. Here immunoSEQ multiplex PCR was the method, and the copy in TCRdb shows in-frame clones only, minus some. Among 150,000 to 180,000 clones listed, 9% to 12% were seen once. What these receptors recognize is not known. The source material was central memory CD4+ T cells from blood. These receptors originate from a man aged 25-45 years with type 1 diabetes.

This clone has just a few counts. V and J are TRBV27 and TRBJ1-1; the D is unclear. The V gene lost 2 bases and the J gene lost 8 bases, with 9 bases spanning the gap. The CDR3 totals 12 residues. Germline-derived CDR1 and CDR2 are MNHEY and SMNVEV (reference sequence). DNA for the CDR3: TGTGCCAGCAGTTTAAGAACAAGAGAAGCTTTCTTT. As protein: CASSLRTREAFF.

The genes are TRBV2 and TRBJ2-5, with D unclear. Trimming took off 1 base at V and 7 bases at J, with 13 bases between the two ends. Germline-derived CDR1 and CDR2 are SNHLY and FYNNEI. The CDR3 has 14 amino acids. The CDR3 spells CASSEGVVPGTQYF. CDR3 nucleotides: TGTGCCAGCAGTGAAGGTGTGGTGCCGGGGACCCAGTACTTC.

The chain is built from TRBV5-1 and TRBJ2-5, with a possible D match to TRBD1 (6 bases). CDR3 length: 13 residues. V was cut by 5 bases and J by 4 bases, with 12 bases left in between. Germline assignment: CDR1 SGHRS and CDR2 YFSETQ. The CDR3 loop reads CASSDRLGETQYF. The CDR3 DNA reads TGCGCCAGCAGTGACAGGTTGGGAGAGACCCAGTACTTC.

The genes are TRBV5-5 and TRBJ2-2; TRBD1 matches at 8 bases. The CDR3 consists of 16 residues. CDR1 SGHKS and CDR2 YYEKEE come from the germline V gene (reference sequence). Losses at the gene ends were 4 bases for V and 4 bases for J; bases not matched to a gene: 9. The chain's CDR3 is CASSLTGDASTGELFF. In nucleotides, the CDR3 is TGTGCCAGCAGCCTGACAGGGGACGCGAGCACCGGGGAGCTGTTTTTT. Drawing the rest from reference TRBV5-5 and TRBJ2-2, the complete variable domain is DAGVTQSPTHLIKTRGQQVTLRCSPISGHKSVSWYQQVLGQGPQFIFQYYEKEERGRGNFPDRFSARQFPNYSSELNVNALLLGDSALYLCASSLTGDASTGELFFGEGSRLTVL.

This clone was seen many times. The genes are TRBV7-9 and TRBJ2-1; the D gene is possibly TRBD1 (6 bases). Per germline, CDR1 SEHNR and CDR2 FQNEAQ (reference sequence). This CDR3 is 14 amino acids long. V lost 8 bases, J lost 4 bases, and 15 bases lay in between. The CDR3, as DNA: TGTGCCAGCGACAAAGGGGACATTTACAATGAGCAGTTCTTC. Protein: CASDKGDIYNEQFF.

The V gene is TRBV30, the J gene TRBJ1-4; weak D call: TRBD1 (6 bases). V lost 5 bases and J 3 bases, leaving 13 bases between the germline ends. The CDR3 extends over 14 amino acids. In germline, CDR1 is GTSNPN, CDR2 SVGIG (reference sequence). The CDR3 sequence is CAWSIQGSNEKLFF. The CDR3, as DNA: TGTGCCTGGTCGATACAGGGCTCTAATGAAAAACTGTTTTTT.

The genes are TRBV29-1 and TRBJ2-3, with 12 bases aligning to TRBD2. Germline CDR1 and CDR2: SQVTM and ANQGSEA. J lost 9 bases, V lost 5 bases, and 9 bases had no gene match. The CDR3 is made up of 14 amino acids. CDR3 residues: CSVTRGLAGGTQYF. The CDR3 region has the DNA TGCAGCGTTACTCGTGGGCTAGCGGGAGGGACGCAGTATTTT.

V and J are TRBV6-1 and TRBJ2-1; 9 bases align to TRBD2. The CDR3 runs to 16 residues. Trimming cost V 2 bases and J 4 bases; bases outside gene matches: 6. Germline lookup yields CDR1 MNHNS and CDR2 SASEGT. CDR3: CASSEWAGGPYNEQFF. The CDR3 nucleotides read TGTGCCAGCAGTGAATGGGCGGGAGGGCCATACAATGAGCAGTTCTTC.

The V gene is TRBV5-4, the J gene TRBJ1-1; TRBD1 matches 7 bases. The V gene end was trimmed by 4 bases and the J gene end by 1 base; junction bases not matched to a gene: 4. This CDR3 contains 14 residues. Germline values: CDR1 SGHNT, CDR2 YYREEE (reference sequence). Written as DNA, the CDR3 is TGTGCCAGCAGCCGGGGACAGACGAACACTGAAGCTTTCTTT. Translated: CASSRGQTNTEAFF.

The chain combines TRBV28 with TRBJ2-6, with a weak D call TRBD1 (6 bases). V dropped 5 bases and J dropped 0 bases, with 8 bases sitting between them. The germline V gene has CDR1 MDHEN and CDR2 SYDVKM. The CDR3 runs 15 residues. CDR3 residues: CASSGGSSGANVLTF. CDR3 coding DNA: TGTGCCAGCAGTGGGGGCAGCTCTGGGGCCAACGTCCTGACTTTC. The whole variable domain, filled in from reference TRBV28 and TRBJ2-6, reads DVKVTQSSRYLVKRTGEKVFLECVQDMDHENMFWYRQDPGLGLRLIYFSYDVKMKEKGDIPEGYSVSREKKERFSLILESASTNQTSMYLCASSGGSSGANVLTFGAGSRLTVL.

The V call is TRBV5-1, the J call TRBJ2-7; no firm D call. V was trimmed by 3 bases and J by 2 bases, leaving 12 bases between them. Germline V gives CDR1 SGHRS, CDR2 YFSETQ. The CDR3 has 14 amino acids. CDR3 DNA: TGCGCCAGCAGCTGGCTGGAAGCGCCCTACGAGCAGTACTTC. Translated, it gives CASSWLEAPYEQYF.

The chain joins TRBV6-5 to TRBJ2-1, with 10 bases lining up with TRBD1. V shed 0 bases, J shed 9 bases, and the junction held 8 bases outside the gene matches. This CDR3 contains 16 residues. Germline V lookup: CDR1 MNHEY, CDR2 SVGAGI. CDR3 region: CASSYSGGQGRSEQFF. The CDR3, as DNA: TGTGCCAGCAGTTACTCGGGGGGACAGGGGAGGAGTGAGCAGTTCTTC.

The genes are TRBV6-1 and TRBJ2-7, with 8 bases aligning to TRBD1. This CDR3 spans 15 amino acids. V shed 4 bases and J 3 bases; nucleotides not matched to a gene: 8. Germline V gene lookup returns CDR1 MNHNS and CDR2 SASEGT. CDR3 in DNA: TGTGCCAGCAGTGGGTCGGGACAGGCGTTCTACGAGCAGTACTTC. This encodes CASSGSGQAFYEQYF.

On this clone: Additional DNA sequences in this sample encode the identical CDR3. This sequence joins TRBV18 and TRBJ2-1; D remains unclear. The CDR3 covers 11 residues. Trimming removed 3 bases at V and 8 bases at J, with 5 bases between. Germline V gene data show CDR1 as KGHSH and CDR2 as LQKENI. The CDR3, as DNA: TGTGCCAGCTCACCCCGGGATGAGCAGTTCTTC. It yields the protein CASSPRDEQFF.

This clone was recorded a few times. V is TRBV5-1 and J is TRBJ2-3; 8 bases are shared with TRBD1. Germline loops: CDR1 SGHRS, CDR2 YFSETQ. CDR3 length: 14 residues. V lost 4 bases to trimming and J lost 3 bases; unmatched junction nucleotides: 4. The chain's CDR3 is CASSPGQATDTQYF. The CDR3 nucleotides are TGCGCCAGCAGCCCGGGACAGGCTACAGATACGCAGTATTTT.

This chain uses TRBV5-1 with TRBJ2-1, with TRBD2 matching over 12 bases. From germline, CDR1 is SGHRS and CDR2 YFSETQ. J gave up 9 bases and V 5 bases, and 9 bases lay outside the gene matches. CDR3 size: 15 residues. The CDR3 nucleotides are TGCGCCAGCAGACCTACTAGCGGGAGGAACAGTGAGCAGTTCTTC. Translating it yields CASRPTSGRNSEQFF.

This chain uses TRBV6-4 with TRBJ2-1; D is ambiguous. In germline, CDR1 is MRHNA, CDR2 SNTAGT. The V and J ends lost 3 bases and 0 bases respectively, with 9 bases between them. This CDR3 region has 15 residues. The DNA of the CDR3 is TGTGCCAGCAGTGAGCAAACAGCCTCCTACAATGAGCAGTTCTTC. It yields the protein CASSEQTASYNEQFF.

This clone was picked up a small number of times. The chain carries TRBV9 and TRBJ1-3; TRBD1 matches 7 bases. The CDR3 loop spans 15 amino acids. The trim removed 4 bases at V and 7 bases at J, leaving 11 bases unmatched. In germline, CDR1 is SGDLS, CDR2 YYNGEE. CDR3 residues: CASSIRGQVFNTIYF. CDR3 DNA: TGTGCCAGCAGCATCCGAGGACAGGTGTTTAACACCATATATTTT.